This T cell receptor beta chain was retrieved from a study of CD8+CD57+ T cells in acquired aplastic anemia (dated by TCRdb to 2017 to 2018). About the full investigation: A mean of approximately 3 ug of DNA, ranging from about 0.2 to 27.4 ug, was extracted from sorted CD4+ and CD8+ cells. CD8+CD57+ expansion was defined as frequency above the mean frequency observed in healthy subjects.

Expansion of CD8+CD57+ cells had been shown by flow cytometry in the patients chosen for sequencing. All patients had severe acquired aplastic anemia diagnosed by International Study of Aplastic Anemia and Agranulocytosis and Camitta criteria. Patients had received no therapy at the time of blood sampling. The study deep-sequenced TCR repertoires of sorted CD4+ and CD8+ blood T cells from severe aplastic anemia patients and healthy subjects. In the USA, patient enrollment took place under clinicaltrials.gov protocols 00001620, 01623167, 00001397, 00071045, 00081523 and 00961064. Ficoll-Paque density gradient centrifugation was used to isolate peripheral blood mononuclear cells. Before DNA extraction, CD4+ and CD8+ T cells were sorted with FACS or magnetic beads. Points the paper makes about the study in general: Although roughly 30 CD8+ CDR3 sequences were shared by patients and controls, these sequences appeared highly expressed in patients and within the immunodominant clones of patients. Between patients and healthy controls, no significant difference in CD8+ Simpson's diversity was found (P=0.060).

Profiling of TCR beta VDJ combinations and CDR3 sequences used genomic DNA as the template. An Illumina HiSeq 2000 was used for TCR repertoire sequencing. Per the source publication's procedure: Repertoire assessment relied on Simpson's diversity index, CDR3 size and DJ length profiles, and TRBV/TRBJ rearrangement plots. The most abundant DNA sequence in the deep sequencing data was defined as the immunodominant clone. CDR3 amino acid sequences were screened for sharing across subjects and compared with published repertoires and the VDJdb database. TCRdb itself trimmed the public reads at Q25 with fastp, ran MiXCR and retained productive beta chains. When rows share a CDR3 protein, they turn into one entry using the most common DNA and genes. The authors' filters were not applied to this entry. The table for this sample lists approximately 130,000 distinct CDR3 sequences; under 60% of them were counted only once. Clones ranked in the top ten supply roughly 28% of the sample.

Of note for this clonotype: Its cognate antigen has yet to be identified. One junction end disagrees with the germline gene, perhaps due to a read error.

The germline V gene gives CDR1 as ENHRY and CDR2 as SYGVKD. The CDR3 sequence holds 14 residues, the cysteine and phenylalanine included. Only CDR3 DNA remains: 42 bases, in frame from the first base. The sequencing input was sorted CD4+, CD8+, or CD8+CD57+ T cells (not recorded which) from PBMCs. Rearrangement joined TRBV10-3 to TRBJ2-4; the D region may be TRBD1 or TRBD2, each matching 5 bases equally. This TCR was sampled from a human donor with aplastic anemia. The CDR3 corresponds to CASSRDRGGDIQYF. The nucleotides are TGTGCCAGCAGTAGGGACCGGGGTGGGGACATTCAGTACTTC.